Presented here are 3 T cell receptor beta chains from one specimen sequenced in a study of cytomegalovirus exposure and HLA in healthy donors. PCR involved 60 Vbeta and 13 Jbeta primers. Repertoires were generated with immunoSEQ multiplex PCR, while TCRdb's copy carries only in-frame clones and drops some. The data contain 60,000 to 85,000 clones, about 79% of them singletons. The sample consisted of PBMCs. The receptors come from a man in his forties in good health and CMV-seronegative.

CDR3 DNA sequence: TGTGCCAGCAGCCCCCTCACTAGGTCAGGATCGTCCACCGGGGAGCTGTTTTTT. Its protein is CASSPLTRSGSSTGELFF. The chain links TRBV2 to TRBJ2-2, with TRBD2 as a possible D gene (5 bases). Germline lookup yields CDR1 SNHLY and CDR2 FYNNEI. The CDR3 is 18 amino acids. V dropped 6 bases and J dropped 4 bases, with 24 bases sitting between them. Based on the CDR3 plus reference TRBV2 and TRBJ2-2, the full variable domain is EPEVTQTPSHQVTQMGQEVILRCVPISNHLYFYWYRQILGQKVEFLVSFYNNEISEKSEIFDDQFSVERPDGSNFTLKIRSTKLEDSAMYFCASSPLTRSGSSTGELFFGEGSRLTVL.

This clone was observed a few times. V gene TRBV6-4 combines with J gene TRBJ2-1; D gene unclear. The CDR3 runs 13 residues. CDR1 and CDR2 (germline): MRHNA, SNTAGT. V lost 10 bases and J lost 8, with 18 bases in between. CDR3 region: CATAAHSSDEQFF. The CDR3 DNA is TGTGCCACCGCTGCCCATAGTTCGGATGAGCAGTTCTTC.

The rearrangement links TRBV27 to TRBJ2-7; 9 nucleotides align to TRBD1. The V and J ends lost 5 bases and 0 bases, in that order; junction bases with no gene match: 5. The germline gives CDR1 MNHEY, CDR2 SMNVEV (reference sequence). This CDR3 comprises 15 residues. The CDR3 region is CASSRGTGSSYEQYF. The CDR3 DNA reads as TGTGCCAGCAGTCGAGGGACAGGGTCCTCCTACGAGCAGTACTTC.